This TCR beta chain was sequenced during a study of naive and memory T cell subsets. Findings of the study overall: Clonotypes are single alpha or beta chains, not paired receptors. Expression changes during T cell differentiation may affect RNA-based TCR counts. Naive repertoires, especially CD8, held a few larger clonotypes, possibly memory cells re-expressing CD45RA. From naive to CM, EM and EMRA, diversity decreased and Gini increased.

Two oligonucleotides, mixed equimolar, formed the beta constant-region primer covering TRBC1 and TRBC2. Nested alpha and beta constant-region primers with the SP2 primer drove four PCR rounds on ligated cDNA. MiXCR was run by TCRdb on the UMI-ligation and nested PCR reads, yielding one entry per CDR3 protein. The profile covers 95,000 to 110,000 distinct CDR3 sequences, with more than 12% appearing a single time and 2.8% taken by the ten largest. Cells stained for CD3, CD4, CD8, CD45RA, CD27 and viability were sorted into four CD45RA/CD27 subsets. Germline V lookup: CDR1 LNHDA, CDR2 SQIVND (reference sequence). The CDR3 length is 15 residues. The germline V and J ends were trimmed by 5 bases and 0 bases, with 11 bases remaining between them. On this clonotype itself: Antigen specificity is unknown.

The origin of this receptor is a human donor in good health. The chain links TRBV19 to TRBJ2-1; D may be TRBD2 (6 bases). The sample taken for sequencing was naive CD8+ T cells from blood. The CDR3, as DNA: TGTGCCAGTAGTTTAGCGGCTAGCTCCTACAATGAGCAGTTCTTC. Amino acid sequence: CASSLAASSYNEQFF.